These 8 T cell receptor beta chains came from one sample sequenced in a study of T-cell reconstitution after alpha-beta-depleted transplantation in children. Unique molecular identifiers were built into the TCRbeta library. TCRdb reanalysed the PCR reads using MiXCR and keeps one entry per CDR3 protein. Altogether 280,000 or so distinct CDR3 sequences are present, approximately 10% being singletons, with the ten largest covering 23%. Sample: peripheral blood, taken 180 days after TCRalphabeta/CD19-depleted stem cell transplant. The receptor set was obtained from a male patient between 2 and 10 years old who had a stem cell transplant for chronic granulomatous disease, so the T cells may come from the graft donor.

V usage is TRBV29-1 and J usage is TRBJ2-5; TRBD2 matches 8 bases. This CDR3 spans 14 amino acids. Germline CDR1 SQVTM, CDR2 ANQGSEA. The J segment lost 5 bases and the V segment lost 5 bases, leaving 10 bases of the junction unmatched. CDR3 amino acids: CSVHRSGRGETQYF. Written as DNA, the CDR3 is TGCAGCGTTCATCGAAGCGGGAGAGGGGAGACCCAGTACTTC.

The chain joins TRBV18 to TRBJ2-7; TRBD1 aligns across 8 bases. Germline lookup yields CDR1 KGHSH and CDR2 LQKENI. The CDR3 has 14 residues. The ends lost 3 bases at V and 5 bases at J; junction bases unmatched: 6. This CDR3 is CASSPRTGSDEQYF. DNA for the CDR3: TGTGCCAGCTCACCCCGGACAGGGTCGGACGAGCAGTACTTC. Full variable domain (outside the CDR3, taken from reference TRBV18 and TRBJ2-7): NAGVMQNPRHLVRRRGQEARLRCSPMKGHSHVYWYRQLPEEGLKFMVYLQKENIIDESGMPKERFSAEFPKEGPSILRIQQVVRGDSAAYFCASSPRTGSDEQYFGPGTRLTVT.

This clonotype was found many times. The rearrangement uses TRBV28 and TRBJ2-3; D is uncertain. Germline CDR1 and CDR2: MDHEN and SYDVKM. CDR3 length: 14 residues. The V gene lost 3 bases and the J gene lost 2 bases, with 9 bases spanning the gap. The CDR3 DNA follows: TGTGCCAGCAGTTTTCTCCAGCACACAGATACGCAGTATTTT. This gives the protein CASSFLQHTDTQYF. Based on the CDR3 plus reference TRBV28 and TRBJ2-3, the full variable domain is DVKVTQSSRYLVKRTGEKVFLECVQDMDHENMFWYRQDPGLGLRLIYFSYDVKMKEKGDIPEGYSVSREKKERFSLILESASTNQTSMYLCASSFLQHTDTQYFGPGTRLTVL.

In its sample, this clonotype was seen many times. The J gene is TRBJ2-3, the V gene TRBV20-1; the D is unclear. Trimming pared 3 bases from V and 6 bases from J, leaving 13 bases between. The CDR3 is 13 amino acids. Looked up from germline, CDR1 is DFQATT and CDR2 is SNEGSKA (reference sequence). This CDR3 reads CSASRQTRDTQYF. In DNA form, the CDR3 reads TGCAGTGCTAGTAGGCAGACTCGGGATACGCAGTATTTT.

In its sample, this clonotype was seen a few times. The chain employs TRBV9 and TRBJ2-5, with TRBD2 identical over 11 bases. The CDR3 contains 17 residues. Germline CDR1 SGDLS, CDR2 YYNGEE. The V gene end was trimmed by 3 bases and the J gene end by 0 bases; junction bases not matched to a gene: 7. The CDR3 here is CASSAGLAGLYQETQYF. Here the CDR3 DNA reads TGTGCCAGCAGCGCTGGACTAGCGGGCTTGTACCAAGAGACCCAGTACTTC. The full variable domain, in which reference TRBV9 and TRBJ2-5 provide the parts outside the CDR3, is DSGVTQTPKHLITATGQRVTLRCSPRSGDLSVYWYQQSLDQGLQFLIQYYNGEERAKGNILERFSAQQFPDLHSELNLSSLELGDSALYFCASSAGLAGLYQETQYFGPGTRLLVL.

This clonotype has a count of ten or more. CDR3 DNA sequence: TGTGCCAGCAGCCAAGGCCATGGTGCCTACGAGCAGTACTTC. Its protein is CASSQGHGAYEQYF. The chain links TRBV3-1 to TRBJ2-7; D is unresolved. Germline V gene sequence: CDR1 LGHDT, CDR2 YNNKEL (reference sequence). V lost 1 base and J 2 bases, leaving 9 bases between the germline ends. This CDR3 contains 14 residues.

This clonotype was recorded many times. CDR3 in DNA: TGCGCCAGCAGCTCCTGGACAGGGGGCGGGTACGAGCAGTACTTC. Protein: CASSSWTGGGYEQYF. The chain is built from TRBV5-1 and TRBJ2-7; 11 bases line up with TRBD1. This CDR3 is 15 amino acids long. Looked up from germline, CDR1 is SGHRS and CDR2 is YFSETQ. Trimming at V came to 3 bases and at J to 4 bases, leaving 6 bases not matched to a gene. The whole variable domain, remainder taken from reference TRBV5-1 and TRBJ2-7, is KAGVTQTPRYLIKTRGQQVTLSCSPISGHRSVSWYQQTPGQGLQFLFEYFSETQRNKGNFPGRFSGRQFSNSRSEMNVSTLELGDSALYLCASSSWTGGGYEQYFGPGTRLTVT.

This clonotype has a handful of counts. The chain employs TRBV4-3 and TRBJ2-1; 8 bases line up with TRBD2. The CDR3 runs to 16 residues. Germline trimming cut 0 bases from V and 7 bases from J; bases unmatched to any gene: 8. Germline assignment: CDR1 LGHNA and CDR2 YSLEER. The CDR3 spells CASSQDSSGRGNEQFF. The CDR3 region has the DNA TGCGCCAGCAGCCAAGATTCAAGCGGGAGAGGGAATGAGCAGTTCTTC.